This TCR beta chain comes out of a study of identical twins (dated by TCRdb to the mid-2010s). For the study in its entirety: TCR alpha and beta repertoires from monozygotic twins, unrelated adults of various ages and cord blood were deep-sequenced to test whether fetal clonotypes persist. Replicate twin experiments were performed at different times using different library preparation protocols to rule out contamination.

Every donor in the study was a healthy Caucasian. The twin cohort comprised three pairs of female monozygotic twins, all aged roughly 18 to 30 years. RNA for TCR libraries was isolated from peripheral blood mononuclear cells. Libraries came from 5' RACE. TCRdb lists the instrument as Illumina HiSeq 2000. Template switching added a universal primer binding site, and the final cDNA carried a unique molecular identifier that allowed TCR cDNA molecules to be counted accurately. First-strand cDNA for TCR alpha and beta chains was synthesized from specific primers in the conserved constant-segment region. To control for contamination, every cDNA library carried two barcodes: a SMART-Mk sample barcode plus Illumina barcodes. TruSeq adapter sequences and Illumina sample barcodes were added in two successive PCR steps. TCR alpha and beta cDNA libraries were sequenced on the Illumina HiSeq platform with custom primers. In the authors' own workflow: MiGEC processed the raw reads to extract unique molecular identifiers, while MiXCR was used to determine the CDR3 positions. Recombination models were inferred per individual with the repgenHMM and IGoR tools using an EM algorithm. Shared clonotypes were analyzed with the tcR package in R, and sharing was normalized by the product of cloneset sizes. Out-of-frame nonproductive sequences were analyzed to study raw recombination free of thymic and clonal selection effects. TCRdb redid the processing of the public reads, applying fastp at Q25 and MiXCR, and retained in-frame beta chains. A single entry per CDR3 protein holds the most common genes and DNA from its merged rows. The V and J calls, along with clone size, are taken from TCRdb and not from the paper's own processing. The sample records around 650,000 distinct CDR3 sequences, just over 7% of which are singletons. The ten largest make up 1.6% of the sample.

Study-wide findings and limitations: Fewer insertions were carried by abundant cord blood beta clonotypes, a similar but weaker trend appeared in young adult naive repertoires, and no such trend appeared in memory repertoires. In monozygotic twins, out-of-frame TCR alpha sharing was systematically underestimated by recombination models, although the models agreed with sharing between unrelated individuals. Compared with coincidental sharing between unrelated individuals, an excess of low generation-probability sequences was observed among out-of-frame TCR alpha sequences shared between twins. Because the same donors could not be followed over many years, conclusions were based on cross-sectional statistical analysis. Zero-insertion analyses could be partly confounded by invariant T cells such as MAIT and iNKT, although diverse VJ usage argued against such confounding for most clonotypes. The excess sharing between twins in beta out-of-frame sequences was weaker because fewer shared sequences reduced the signal-to-noise ratio.

This clonotype showed up many times. What this receptor recognizes is not known. Qualities for individual bases were not recorded, and no much larger clone is one base off. Spanning cysteine to phenylalanine, the CDR3 consists of 14 amino acids. The entry retains the CDR3 DNA only, 42 bases that are in frame from base 1. V loses 0 bases, J loses 4 bases, and the germline ends lie 9 bases apart. As encoded in the germline V gene, CDR1 is LGHNA while CDR2 is YNFKEQ. A further study also used this sample, focusing on yellow fever vaccine responses in identical twins. That second publication adds: According to the authors, in identical twins the way T cells responded to vaccination appeared partly convergent and partly personalized. In identical twins, the study followed T cell clones that responded to the vaccine with precision.

The clonotype originates from a woman between 18 and 30 years old in good health. The chain uses TRBV4-2 and TRBJ2-5; tentative D gene TRBD2, with 6 bases matching. Sequences were obtained from PBMCs. The base sequence is TGTGCCAGCAGCCAAGAGCCGGGGGTAGAGACCCAGTACTTC. Its translation reads: CASSQEPGVETQYF.